The rows below give T cell receptor beta chains drawn from one sample of a study of T cell clones after liver transplantation. The repertoire was sequenced with immunoSEQ multiplex PCR; TCRdb's copy has only in-frame clones and lacks some. This sample yields 9,500 to 15,000 clones, of which just under 75% are seen a single time; approximately 33% belongs to the top ten. Sequenced here: CD8+ T cells from blood, sampled at the 22-month timepoint. The receptors come from a human patient who received a liver transplant. Some T cells may be the graft donor's. Both conserved end residues are part of each CDR3. Each record gives: V gene, J gene, CDR3 protein.

v_gene: TRBV9; j_gene: TRBJ2-1; CDR3aa: CASSVAGGAGEQFF
v_gene: TRBV7-2; j_gene: TRBJ2-1; CDR3aa: CASSFGATEQFF
v_gene: TRBV6-5; j_gene: TRBJ2-1; CDR3aa: CASTSGTSVYNEQFF
v_gene: TRBV5-1; j_gene: TRBJ2-7; CDR3aa: CASSFSPIAEEVSYEQYF
v_gene: TRBV7-2; j_gene: TRBJ2-3; CDR3aa: CASSLPGTTDTQYF
v_gene: TRBV4-3; j_gene: TRBJ2-1; CDR3aa: CASSQDLAFSSYNEQFF
v_gene: TRBV7-9; j_gene: TRBJ2-7; CDR3aa: CASSSGDRAYEQYF
v_gene: TRBV12-5; j_gene: TRBJ2-7; CDR3aa: CASGPDQVYEQYF
v_gene: TRBV14; j_gene: TRBJ2-2; CDR3aa: CASSQDPTASTGELFF
v_gene: TRBV6-6; j_gene: TRBJ1-2; CDR3aa: CASSFGQTNYGYTF
v_gene: TRBV7-9; j_gene: TRBJ2-1; CDR3aa: CASSKTAGTADEQFF
v_gene: TRBV15; j_gene: TRBJ2-5; CDR3aa: CATSRESLAGDGETQYF
v_gene: TRBV9; j_gene: TRBJ2-1; CDR3aa: CASSSGLNEQFF
v_gene: TRBV6-4; j_gene: TRBJ2-6; CDR3aa: CASSDTAGANVLTF